The clone carrying this T cell receptor beta chain was seen only once. The antigen is unknown. This sample is drawn from a study of siplizumab effects on memory and regulatory T cells. General observations from the study: Sequences below about 10^-5 frequency were poorly captured, and few alloreactive clones mapped to unstimulated subsets. Unstimulated naive T cells seemed to show more diversity than memory cells did, and they also seemed to be among the major contributors to the alloresponse.

The method was immunoSEQ multiplex PCR; TCRdb's version includes in-frame clones alone and lacks a portion of them. Here the sample spans about 85,000 clones, approximately 95% being singletons. The CDR3 is 14 residues long. The V end lost 2 bases, the J end lost 5 bases, and 13 bases lay between the germline ends. Germline loops: CDR1 SNHLY, CDR2 FYNNEI. This TCR was sampled from a human donor in good health. The genes are TRBV2 and TRBJ2-7; D unclear. The sample was CD8+ T cells sorted from blood. The CDR3, as DNA: TGTGCCAGCAGTGAATGGGCAGCCGTGGACGAGCAGTACTTC. This codes for CASSEWAAVDEQYF.